These T cell receptor beta chains were read from a single sample in a study of cytomegalovirus exposure and HLA in healthy donors. Produced via immunoSEQ multiplex PCR; TCRdb's table is partial and in-frame only. The sample carries 90,000 or so clones, over 70% recorded once. Sequenced input: PBMCs. The source is a boy aged 5-17 years in good health and CMV-seronegative. Both conserved end residues are part of each CDR3. A D gene is named only where the DNA matches it firmly. A clone size is listed for some rows: how often the clone was seen (once, few, many), or a class if it is expanded.

clone_size,j_call,v_call,d_call,cdr3_aa,cdr3_nt
NA,TRBJ1-1,TRBV6-1,TRBD1,CASSAHSGTGATEAFF,TGTGCCAGCAGTGCCCATTCCGGGACAGGGGCCACTGAAGCTTTCTTT
NA,TRBJ2-5,TRBV7-6,NA,CASSSTRGSPYQETQYF,TGTGCCAGCAGCTCAACGCGAGGGTCCCCGTACCAAGAGACCCAGTACTTC
NA,TRBJ2-5,TRBV7-9,TRBD1,CASSSTQTRDRGRETQYF,TGTGCCAGCAGCTCCACCCAAACAAGGGACAGGGGGCGGGAGACCCAGTACTTC
NA,TRBJ2-1,TRBV7-2,TRBD1,CASSLTDRGYNEQFF,TGTGCCAGCAGCTTAACGGACAGGGGCTACAATGAGCAGTTCTTC
NA,TRBJ1-4,TRBV30,NA,CAWSVHPVEKLFF,TGTGCCTGGAGTGTACATCCAGTGGAAAAACTGTTTTTT
NA,TRBJ2-5,TRBV9,TRBD1,CASSVLQGETQYF,TGTGCCAGCAGCGTTTTACAGGGGGAGACCCAGTACTTC
NA,TRBJ2-1,TRBV28,TRBD1,CASSWAGTGGHEQFF,TGTGCCAGCAGTTGGGCCGGGACAGGGGGCCATGAGCAGTTCTTC
NA,TRBJ2-7,TRBV20-1,NA,CSARFYSEQYF,TGCAGTGCTAGATTTTACAGCGAGCAGTACTTC
NA,TRBJ2-7,TRBV7-8,TRBD1,CASSSTGGSYEQYF,TGTGCCAGCAGCTCCACAGGGGGCTCCTACGAGCAGTACTTC
NA,TRBJ1-1,TRBV4-2,NA,CASSQQGREAFF,TGTGCCAGCAGCCAACAGGGCAGGGAAGCTTTCTTT
few,TRBJ2-7,TRBV4-1,TRBD1,CASSSTLQGAEVEQYF,TGCGCCAGCAGCTCAACCCTACAGGGGGCGGAAGTCGAGCAGTACTTC
NA,TRBJ1-1,TRBV12-5,NA,CASGEGAEAFF,TGTGCTAGTGGCGAGGGGGCTGAAGCTTTCTTT
once,TRBJ2-7,TRBV6-5,NA,CASSRTLYEQYF,TGTGCCAGCAGCCGGACACTGTACGAGCAGTACTTC
NA,TRBJ1-5,TRBV6-6,NA,CASLQWAKGGNQPQHF,TGTGCCAGCCTCCAATGGGCCAAGGGGGGCAATCAGCCCCAGCATTTT
NA,TRBJ1-2,TRBV29-1,NA,CSVEAGSNYGYTF,TGCAGCGTTGAAGCGGGATCTAACTATGGCTACACCTTC
NA,TRBJ2-2,TRBV5-1,TRBD1,CASSSRQGSFPGELFF,TGCGCCAGCAGCTCCCGACAGGGTTCTTTTCCCGGGGAGCTGTTTTTT
NA,TRBJ2-7,TRBV30,TRBD1,CAWNRGRLWDYEQYF,TGTGCCTGGAACAGGGGGCGCCTCTGGGACTACGAGCAGTACTTC
NA,TRBJ1-1,TRBV25-1,NA,CASSLEGPTEAFF,TGTGCCAGCAGCCTTGAGGGTCCCACTGAAGCTTTCTTT
NA,TRBJ2-5,TRBV7-8,NA,CASSVGAPETQYF,TGTGCCAGCAGCGTAGGGGCTCCCGAGACCCAGTACTTC
few,TRBJ2-2,TRBV30,NA,CAWGPGAGELFF,TGTGCCTGGGGACCAGGGGCCGGGGAGCTGTTTTTT
NA,TRBJ1-1,TRBV23-1,NA,CASSRLTEFNTEAFF,TGCGCCAGCAGTCGACTGACAGAGTTTAACACTGAAGCTTTCTTT
NA,TRBJ2-1,TRBV5-8,TRBD2,CASSLEGLVGNEQFF,TGTGCCAGCAGCTTGGAGGGACTAGTGGGCAATGAGCAGTTCTTC
NA,TRBJ2-6,TRBV6-1,TRBD1,CASSVTGAGANVLTF,TGTGCCAGCAGTGTTACAGGGGCCGGGGCCAACGTCCTGACTTTC
NA,TRBJ2-3,TRBV18,NA,CASSLTSTDTQYF,TGTGCCAGCTCACTAACTAGCACAGATACGCAGTATTTT
NA,TRBJ2-5,TRBV27,TRBD2,CASSSHPPRLAGPQETQYF,TGTGCCAGCAGTTCACACCCCCCGAGACTAGCGGGACCACAAGAGACCCAGTACTTC
NA,TRBJ1-2,TRBV30,NA,CAWSVIKDSGYTF,TGTGCCTGGAGTGTAATTAAGGATAGCGGCTACACCTTC
few,TRBJ2-1,TRBV6-5,NA,CASSYGPQSYNEQFF,TGTGCCAGCAGTTATGGTCCACAGTCCTACAATGAGCAGTTCTTC
NA,TRBJ2-2,TRBV29-1,TRBD2,CSVEVLAENTGELFF,TGCAGCGTTGAAGTACTAGCGGAGAACACCGGGGAGCTGTTTTTT
NA,TRBJ1-1,TRBV27,NA,CASSPGVNTEAFF,TGTGCCAGCTCCCCAGGGGTGAACACTGAAGCTTTCTTT
NA,TRBJ2-2,TRBV29-1,NA,CSVPQGGFDTGELFF,TGCAGCGTTCCCCAGGGGGGCTTTGACACCGGGGAGCTGTTTTTT
NA,TRBJ2-5,TRBV7-9,TRBD1,CASSHLRQGGETQYF,TGTGCCAGCAGCCACCTCCGACAGGGCGGGGAGACCCAGTACTTC
NA,TRBJ1-5,TRBV1,NA,CTSSRQTGPRDQPQHF,TGCACCAGCAGCCGACAGACAGGTCCCAGGGATCAGCCCCAGCATTTT
NA,TRBJ2-7,TRBV19,TRBD2,CASSPPASGWWEQYF,TGTGCCAGTAGTCCTCCGGCTAGCGGATGGTGGGAGCAGTACTTC
NA,TRBJ2-1,TRBV29-1,TRBD2,CSARGVNEQFF,TGCAGCGCCCGGGGGGTGAATGAGCAGTTCTTC
few,TRBJ1-1,TRBV28,TRBD1,CASLTGTDNEAFF,TGTGCCAGTCTAACCGGGACAGATAATGAAGCTTTCTTT